This T cell receptor (beta chain) was obtained from a study of cytomegalovirus exposure and HLA in healthy donors. Study findings and constraints: There were a few CMV-associated chains whose specificity for CMV antigens was confirmed in vitro.

V lost 6 bases, J lost 5 bases, and 13 bases lay in between. The CDR3 is made up of 13 amino acids. CDR1 is SNHLY, CDR2 FYNNEI, per germline. Use of 60 Vbeta and 13 Jbeta primers characterized the PCR. Sequenced by immunoSEQ multiplex PCR; TCRdb stores in-frame clones only, minus some. In the table there are under 200,000 clones, about 72% of which are singletons. In the case of this clone: Its antigen is as yet unknown.

Sequenced: PBMCs. The chain is built from TRBV2 and TRBJ1-2, with D maybe TRBD1 (5 bases). The receptor was isolated from a man between 50 and 59 years old in good health and CMV-seropositive. The CDR3 here is CASSDQGVYGYTF. The CDR3 bases are TGTGCCAGCAGCGACCAGGGTGTATATGGCTACACCTTC.